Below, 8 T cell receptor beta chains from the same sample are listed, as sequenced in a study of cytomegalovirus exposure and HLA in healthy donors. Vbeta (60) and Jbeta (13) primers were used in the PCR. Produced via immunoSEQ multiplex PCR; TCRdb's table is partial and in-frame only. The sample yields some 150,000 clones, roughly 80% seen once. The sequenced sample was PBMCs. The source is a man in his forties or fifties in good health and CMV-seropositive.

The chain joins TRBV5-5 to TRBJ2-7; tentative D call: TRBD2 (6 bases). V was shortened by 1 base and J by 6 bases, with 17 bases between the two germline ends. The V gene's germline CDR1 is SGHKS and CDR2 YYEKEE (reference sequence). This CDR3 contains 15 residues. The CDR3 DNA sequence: TGTGCCAGCAGCTTGTTGGCGGGAAGGTCGGCCGAGCAGTACTTC. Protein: CASSLLAGRSAEQYF.

Here the CDR3 DNA reads TGTGCCAGCAGCGTAGAGTTTGGCAGAACTAATGAAAAACTGTTTTTT. It codes for CASSVEFGRTNEKLFF. The rearrangement links TRBV7-2 to TRBJ1-4; D unclear. Deletions cut 5 bases from V and 1 base from J, with 14 bases between. Germline loops: CDR1 SGHTA, CDR2 FQGNSA. This CDR3 contains 16 residues.

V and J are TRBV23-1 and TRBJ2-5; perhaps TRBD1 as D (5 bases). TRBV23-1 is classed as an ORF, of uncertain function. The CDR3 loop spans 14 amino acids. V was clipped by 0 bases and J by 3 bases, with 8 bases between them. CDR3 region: CASSQSSREETQYF. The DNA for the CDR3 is TGCGCCAGCAGTCAATCGTCCAGGGAAGAGACCCAGTACTTC.

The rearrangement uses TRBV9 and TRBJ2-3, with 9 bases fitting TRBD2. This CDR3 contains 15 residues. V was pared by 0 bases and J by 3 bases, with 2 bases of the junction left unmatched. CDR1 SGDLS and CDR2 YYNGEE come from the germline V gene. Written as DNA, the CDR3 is TGTGCCAGCAGCGTAGTAGCGGGAGAGACAGATACGCAGTATTTT. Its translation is CASSVVAGETDTQYF.

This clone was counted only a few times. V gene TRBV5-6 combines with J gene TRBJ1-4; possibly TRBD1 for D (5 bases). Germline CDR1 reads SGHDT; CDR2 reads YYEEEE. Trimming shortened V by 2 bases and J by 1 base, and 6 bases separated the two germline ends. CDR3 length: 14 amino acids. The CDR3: CASSLTGTNEKLFF. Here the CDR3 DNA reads TGTGCCAGCAGCTTAACAGGAACTAATGAAAAACTGTTTTTT.

The CDR3 region is CASSPWTGSSYEQYF. CDR3 DNA: TGTGCCAGCAGTCCGTGGACAGGGAGCTCCTACGAGCAGTACTTC. The rearrangement links TRBV27 to TRBJ2-7, with 8 nucleotides matching TRBD1. Germline trimming cut 5 bases from V and 0 bases from J; bases unmatched to any gene: 6. Per germline, CDR1 MNHEY and CDR2 SMNVEV (reference sequence). CDR3 length equals 15 residues.

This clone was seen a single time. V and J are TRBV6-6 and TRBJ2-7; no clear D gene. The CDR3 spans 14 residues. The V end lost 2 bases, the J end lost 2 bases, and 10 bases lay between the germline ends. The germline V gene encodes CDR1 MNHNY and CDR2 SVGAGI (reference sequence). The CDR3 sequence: CASSYPSRPYEQYF. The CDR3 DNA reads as TGTGCCAGCAGTTACCCCTCGCGCCCCTACGAGCAGTACTTC.

CDR3 loop: CASSTASPDTQYF. In DNA, the CDR3 is TGTGCCAGCAGCACAGCTAGCCCAGATACGCAGTATTTT. The genes are TRBV9 and TRBJ2-3; possibly TRBD2 for D (5 bases). Trimming removed 4 bases at V and 4 bases at J, with 10 bases between. Germline V gene sequence: CDR1 SGDLS, CDR2 YYNGEE. The CDR3 is 13 amino acids. The full variable domain, in which reference TRBV9 and TRBJ2-3 provide the parts outside the CDR3, is DSGVTQTPKHLITATGQRVTLRCSPRSGDLSVYWYQQSLDQGLQFLIQYYNGEERAKGNILERFSAQQFPDLHSELNLSSLELGDSALYFCASSTASPDTQYFGPGTRLTVL.